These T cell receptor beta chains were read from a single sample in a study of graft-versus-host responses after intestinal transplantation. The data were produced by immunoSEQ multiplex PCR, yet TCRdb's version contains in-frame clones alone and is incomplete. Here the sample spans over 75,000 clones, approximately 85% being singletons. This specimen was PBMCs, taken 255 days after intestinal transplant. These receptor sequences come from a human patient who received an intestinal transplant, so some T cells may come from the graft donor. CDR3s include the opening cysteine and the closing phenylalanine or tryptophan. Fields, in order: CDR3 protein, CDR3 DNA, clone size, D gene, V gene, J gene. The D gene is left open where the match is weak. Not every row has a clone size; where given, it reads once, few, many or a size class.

CDR3: CASSLGPGESTEAFF; DNA: TGTGCCAGCAGCTTAGGTCCAGGGGAAAGCACTGAAGCTTTCTTT; size: -; D: -; V: TRBV7-3; J: TRBJ1-1
CDR3: CASSLVEGVYGYTF; DNA: TGCGCCAGCAGCTTGGTGGAGGGTGTCTATGGCTACACCTTC; size: -; D: -; V: TRBV5-1; J: TRBJ1-2
CDR3: CASSQVFSPSSYEQYF; DNA: TGCGCCAGCAGCCAAGTTTTTAGCCCGAGCTCCTACGAGCAGTACTTC; size: -; D: -; V: TRBV4-1; J: TRBJ2-7
CDR3: CASSPTGQDSPLHF; DNA: TGTGCCAGCAGCCCGACTGGGCAAGATTCACCCCTCCACTTT; size: -; D: -; V: TRBV27; J: TRBJ1-6
CDR3: CASSWTGVNIQYF; DNA: TGTGCCAGCAGCTGGACAGGGGTGAACATTCAGTACTTC; size: -; D: TRBD1; V: TRBV28; J: TRBJ2-4
CDR3: CASSPGVWGPTDTQYF; DNA: TGTGCCAGCAGTCCAGGCGTATGGGGGCCCACAGATACGCAGTATTTT; size: -; D: -; V: TRBV28; J: TRBJ2-3
CDR3: CASRGPSTSGYTDTQYF; DNA: TGTGCCAGCAGGGGGCCGTCGACTAGCGGGTATACAGATACGCAGTATTTT; size: -; D: TRBD2; V: TRBV2; J: TRBJ2-3
CDR3: CASSLSGYEQYF; DNA: TGTGCCAGCAGTTTATCGGGCTACGAGCAGTACTTC; size: few; D: -; V: TRBV28; J: TRBJ2-7
CDR3: CASSLSQAYEQYF; DNA: TGTGCCAGCAGCCTGAGTCAGGCCTACGAGCAGTACTTC; size: -; D: -; V: TRBV28; J: TRBJ2-7
CDR3: CASSPGPLDSLNTEAFF; DNA: TGCGCCAGCAGCCCGGGGCCTTTGGACAGCCTGAACACTGAAGCTTTCTTT; size: -; D: -; V: TRBV5-1; J: TRBJ1-1
CDR3: CASSDRQGAVWIYGYTF; DNA: TGTGCCAGCAGTGATAGACAGGGGGCCGTTTGGATTTATGGCTACACCTTC; size: -; D: TRBD1; V: TRBV6-1; J: TRBJ1-2
CDR3: CASSFGDGNTIYF; DNA: TGTGCCAGCAGCTTTGGGGACGGAAACACCATATATTTT; size: -; D: -; V: TRBV5-4; J: TRBJ1-3
CDR3: CASSEAASSYNSPLHF; DNA: TGTGCCAGCAGTGAAGCGGCGAGCTCCTATAATTCACCCCTCCACTTT; size: -; D: -; V: TRBV2; J: TRBJ1-6
CDR3: CASSSQGNTEAFF; DNA: TGTGCCAGCAGCTCACAGGGGAACACTGAAGCTTTCTTT; size: -; D: -; V: TRBV13; J: TRBJ1-1
CDR3: CASSSGGGEKLFF; DNA: TGTGCCAGCAGTTCAGGGGGAGGTGAAAAACTGTTTTTT; size: -; D: TRBD1; V: TRBV7-6; J: TRBJ1-4
CDR3: CASSLPGGGSSYEQYF; DNA: TGTGCCAGCAGTTTACCCGGGGGCGGGAGCTCCTACGAGCAGTACTTC; size: -; D: -; V: TRBV28; J: TRBJ2-7
CDR3: CASSKGQGGTEAFF; DNA: TGTGCCAGCAGTAAAGGACAGGGAGGCACTGAAGCTTTCTTT; size: once; D: TRBD1; V: TRBV6-1; J: TRBJ1-1
CDR3: CASSARGGSTEAFF; DNA: TGTGCCAGCTCAGCCCGAGGGGGGAGCACTGAAGCTTTCTTT; size: -; D: -; V: TRBV18; J: TRBJ1-1
CDR3: CASSQDTGQGSHEQFF; DNA: TGCGCCAGCAGCCAAGATACGGGACAGGGTTCGCATGAGCAGTTCTTC; size: -; D: TRBD1; V: TRBV4-1; J: TRBJ2-1
CDR3: CASSYSTGSYEQYF; DNA: TGTGCCAGCAGCTATTCGACAGGATCCTACGAGCAGTACTTC; size: -; D: -; V: TRBV5-5; J: TRBJ2-7
CDR3: CASSEGRTNQPQHF; DNA: TGCGCCAGCAGTGAGGGGAGGACAAATCAGCCCCAGCATTTT; size: -; D: -; V: TRBV10-2; J: TRBJ1-5
CDR3: CASSPREAHEQYF; DNA: TGTGCCAGTAGTCCCCGGGAGGCCCACGAGCAGTACTTC; size: few; D: TRBD2; V: TRBV19; J: TRBJ2-7
CDR3: CSVEGETEAFF; DNA: TGCAGCGTTGAAGGGGAGACTGAAGCTTTCTTT; size: -; D: -; V: TRBV29-1; J: TRBJ1-1
CDR3: CASSSRGGTEAFF; DNA: TGTGCCAGCAGTTCACGGGGGGGAACTGAAGCTTTCTTT; size: -; D: -; V: TRBV27; J: TRBJ1-1
CDR3: CASSTGTTDTQYF; DNA: TGTGCCAGCAGCACAGGGACGACAGATACGCAGTATTTT; size: -; D: -; V: TRBV11-2; J: TRBJ2-3
CDR3: CASSHLTDSWYEQFF; DNA: TGCGCCAGCAGCCACCTGACGGACTCATGGTATGAGCAGTTCTTC; size: -; D: -; V: TRBV4-1; J: TRBJ2-1